The 20 T cell receptor beta chains below come from one sample, sequenced in a study of T cells in Graves' hyperthyroidism and ophthalmopathy. RNA transcripts were the template for amplifying TCR beta CDR3 regions. First-round RT-PCR with HTBI primers amplified the TCR CDR3 region. TCRdb independently ran MiXCR on the multiplex PCR reads; one entry per CDR3 protein. The sample shows around 520,000 distinct CDR3 sequences, approximately 15% of them seen only once. The sample was blood. The receptors originated from a woman in her late teens or twenties with Graves' hyperthyroidism.

The genes are TRBV4-2 and TRBJ2-1; TRBD2 matches at 11 bases. This CDR3 spans 15 amino acids. The germline gives CDR1 LGHNA, CDR2 YNFKEQ. Trimming at V came to 0 bases and at J to 5 bases, leaving 0 bases not matched to a gene. This CDR3 is CASSQELAGDNEQFF. CDR3 nucleotide sequence: TGTGCCAGCAGCCAAGAACTAGCGGGAGACAATGAGCAGTTCTTC.

This clonotype occurred a few times. Here the CDR3 reads CSARTTANTGELFF. The CDR3 DNA follows: TGCAGTGCTCGGACGACCGCGAACACCGGGGAGCTGTTTTTT. The gene calls are TRBV20-1 and TRBJ2-2, with unresolved D. V lost 5 bases to trimming and J lost 0 bases, with 10 bases between them. The CDR3 loop spans 14 amino acids. The germline CDR1 and CDR2 sequences are DFQATT and SNEGSKA (reference sequence).

In this sample, this clonotype turned up many times. The rearrangement uses TRBV7-8 and TRBJ1-3; D call uncertain. The germline gives CDR1 SGHVS, CDR2 FQNEAQ. The CDR3 consists of 15 residues. The V gene lost 8 bases and the J gene lost 0 bases, with 14 bases spanning the gap. The CDR3: CASEPGLSSGNTIYF. For the CDR3, the DNA is TGTGCCAGCGAACCCGGCCTTAGCTCTGGAAACACCATATATTTT.

This clonotype was seen repeatedly, ten times or more. The rearrangement joins TRBV12-3 or TRBV12-4 to TRBJ1-5, with 9 bases identical to TRBD1. This CDR3 region has 16 residues. V lost 2 bases, J lost 4 bases, and 6 bases stayed unmatched. CDR3 coding DNA: TGTGCCAGCAGTTTACTCGGGACAGGGCTTAATCAGCCCCAGCATTTT. It encodes CASSLLGTGLNQPQHF.

The rearrangement links TRBV20-1 to TRBJ2-1, with D hard to call. Germline V gene lookup returns CDR1 DFQATT and CDR2 SNEGSKA (reference sequence). CDR3 length equals 11 residues. Between the trimmed V and J ends, which lost 2 bases and 5 bases, there was a span of 4 bases. CDR3 sequence reads: CSARRDNEQFF. The CDR3 bases are TGCAGTGCTAGAAGAGACAATGAGCAGTTCTTC.

This clonotype was observed a handful of times. CDR3 sequence reads: CATSRMGGPNQPQHF. For the CDR3, the DNA is TGTGCCACCAGCAGGATGGGCGGCCCCAATCAGCCCCAGCATTTT. The chain joins TRBV15 to TRBJ1-5, with D hard to call. This CDR3 comprises 15 residues. Trimming left V 3 bases short and J 3 bases short, with 12 bases between. Germline V gene sequence: CDR1 LNHNV, CDR2 YYDKDF (reference sequence). Based on the CDR3 plus reference TRBV15 and TRBJ1-5, the full variable domain is DAMVIQNPRYQVTQFGKPVTLSCSQTLNHNVMYWYQQKSSQAPKLLFHYYDKDFNNEADTPDNFQSRRPNTSFCFLDIRSPGLGDTAMYLCATSRMGGPNQPQHFGDGTRLSIL.

At least ten counts were recorded for this clonotype. The chain employs TRBV28 and TRBJ2-7; D is ambiguous. Trimming took off 3 bases at V and 1 base at J, with 13 bases between the two ends. This CDR3 has 15 residues. Germline lookup yields CDR1 MDHEN and CDR2 SYDVKM. The CDR3 here is CASSFGLGRSYEQYV. The CDR3 DNA follows: TGTGCCAGCAGTTTTGGTCTAGGTCGGTCCTACGAGCAGTACGTC.

This clonotype occurred many times. The chain employs TRBV15 and TRBJ2-1, with 9 bases matching TRBD1. Germline V gene sequence: CDR1 LNHNV, CDR2 YYDKDF (reference sequence). CDR3 length: 17 amino acids. V trimming: 5 bases; J trimming: 4 bases; junction bases outside the gene matches: 12. The CDR3: CATSWTQGARGYNEQFF. The CDR3 region has the DNA TGTGCCACCAGCTGGACACAGGGGGCGAGGGGTTACAATGAGCAGTTCTTC.

This clonotype was recorded many times. The chain carries TRBV12-3 or TRBV12-4 and TRBJ1-2, with D possibly matching TRBD1 (6 bases). Trimming pared 4 bases from V and 5 bases from J, leaving 11 bases between. This CDR3 is built from 13 residues. The DNA of the CDR3 is TGTGCCAGCAGTTCCCCCGACAGGTATGGCTACACCTTC. This translates into CASSSPDRYGYTF.

This clonotype was counted ten times or more. The chain combines TRBV24-1 with TRBJ2-1; tentative D call: TRBD2 (5 bases). Trimming left V 4 bases short and J 8 bases short, with 14 bases between. The length of the CDR3 is 14 residues. Germline V gene lookup returns CDR1 KGHDR and CDR2 SFDVKD. This CDR3 is CATSDAASIHEQFF. CDR3 coding DNA: TGTGCCACCAGTGACGCGGCTAGCATCCATGAGCAGTTCTTC.

This clonotype was counted at least ten times. The V and J genes are TRBV2 and TRBJ2-3; TRBD2 aligns across 7 bases. This CDR3 spans 16 amino acids. The germline V gene encodes CDR1 SNHLY and CDR2 FYNNEI. Trimming removed 8 bases from V and 6 bases from J; junction bases left unmatched: 17. The CDR3 DNA reads TGTGCCAGCCCTTCCGTACGTGGCGGGCGGGGGGATACGCAGTATTTT. It specifies CASPSVRGGRGDTQYF.

This clonotype came up many times. The rearrangement uses TRBV12-3 or TRBV12-4 and TRBJ2-1; 12 bases line up with TRBD2. Trimming cost V 4 bases and J 3 bases; bases outside gene matches: 7. The CDR3 is made up of 17 amino acids. This CDR3 reads CASSSGTSGQYYNEQFF. The CDR3 DNA is TGTGCCAGCAGTTCCGGGACTAGCGGGCAATACTACAATGAGCAGTTCTTC.

This clonotype has more than one count but fewer than ten. CDR3 loop: CSAIATKETQYF. As DNA, the CDR3 is TGCAGTGCTATAGCGACTAAAGAGACCCAGTACTTC. This rearrangement joins TRBV20-1 to TRBJ2-5; possible D gene TRBD2, 5 bases. The CDR3 is 12 residues long. Germline loops: CDR1 DFQATT, CDR2 SNEGSKA (reference sequence). Trimming shortened V by 4 bases and J by 3 bases, and 9 bases separated the two germline ends.

The chain combines TRBV13 with TRBJ2-7; a possible D gene is TRBD2 (5 bases). The CDR3 has 13 residues. Trimming took 5 bases from V and 0 from J, leaving 8 bases between them. The germline V gene has CDR1 PRHDT and CDR2 FYEKMQ (reference sequence). The CDR3 nucleotides read TGTGCCAGCAGCCGAGCGGACTCCTACGAGCAGTACTTC. Its protein is CASSRADSYEQYF.

There are many counts of this clonotype. The rearrangement uses TRBV5-1 and TRBJ1-2; tentatively, D is TRBD1 (5 bases). The germline V and J ends were trimmed by 0 bases and 1 base, with 7 bases remaining between them. The germline V gene has CDR1 SGHRS and CDR2 YFSETQ. The CDR3 contains 14 residues. The CDR3 sequence: CASSLVGDNYGYTF. CDR3 coding DNA: TGCGCCAGCAGCTTGGTGGGGGATAACTATGGCTACACCTTC. The variable domain in full, with the rest retrieved from reference TRBV5-1 and TRBJ1-2, is KAGVTQTPRYLIKTRGQQVTLSCSPISGHRSVSWYQQTPGQGLQFLFEYFSETQRNKGNFPGRFSGRQFSNSRSEMNVSTLELGDSALYLCASSLVGDNYGYTFGSGTRLTVV.

This clonotype was seen many times. The chain is built from TRBV10-3 and TRBJ2-1, with 7 nucleotides matching TRBD1. CDR1 is ENHRY and CDR2 is SYGVKD in the germline V gene. CDR3 length equals 13 residues. Trimming at V came to 0 bases and at J to 7 bases, leaving 0 bases not matched to a gene. CDR3 residues: CAISESGQNEQFF. CDR3 DNA sequence: TGTGCCATCAGTGAGTCGGGACAGAATGAGCAGTTCTTC.

V gene TRBV7-9 combines with J gene TRBJ1-2; D is unclear. The germline V gene has CDR1 SEHNR and CDR2 FQNEAQ (reference sequence). This CDR3 is built from 14 residues. V lost 5 bases to trimming and J lost 10 bases, with 20 bases between them. The CDR3 DNA follows: TGTGCCAGCAGCCCCTTAATCACTTCAGGAGCCTACACCTTC. This gives the protein CASSPLITSGAYTF.

The table lists this clonotype with many counts. The chain carries TRBV18 and TRBJ2-5, with D unresolved. CDR1 is KGHSH, CDR2 LQKENI, per germline. This CDR3 is built from 12 residues. Deletions cut 3 bases from V and 4 bases from J, with 6 bases between. The CDR3 region is CASSPQAETQYF. In DNA, the CDR3 is TGTGCCAGCTCACCCCAAGCAGAGACCCAGTACTTC. The full variable domain, in which reference TRBV18 and TRBJ2-5 provide the parts outside the CDR3, is NAGVMQNPRHLVRRRGQEARLRCSPMKGHSHVYWYRQLPEEGLKFMVYLQKENIIDESGMPKERFSAEFPKEGPSILRIQQVVRGDSAAYFCASSPQAETQYFGPGTRLLVL.

This clonotype has ten or more counts. J is TRBJ2-3 and V is TRBV28, with D possibly matching TRBD1 (7 bases). The CDR3 length is 14 residues. Germline loops: CDR1 MDHEN, CDR2 SYDVKM. The V end was cut by 6 bases, the J end by 4 bases, with 14 bases between. CDR3 bases: TGTGCCAGCAGCACCACAGGGGAGGCAGATACGCAGTATTTT. It yields the protein CASSTTGEADTQYF.

The sample holds many counts of this clonotype. The rearrangement joins TRBV7-9 to TRBJ2-1, with D hard to call. The V gene lost 5 bases and the J gene lost 5 bases, with 13 bases spanning the gap. There are 14 residues in the CDR3. Germline V gene sequence: CDR1 SEHNR, CDR2 FQNEAQ (reference sequence). This chain's CDR3 is CASSAFYSDNEQFF. CDR3 bases: TGTGCCAGCAGCGCTTTCTACAGCGACAATGAGCAGTTCTTC.